This TCR beta chain is from a study of human T cells and chemical hapten exposure. As to time point: patch test 1, 2 weeks after DPC sensitization. Specified treatment: therapeutic diphenylcyclopropenone sensitization with weekly scalp DPC. Germline loops: CDR1 SGHRS, CDR2 YFSETQ. Trimming stripped 5 bases from V and 6 bases from J, with 14 bases between. The CDR3 sequence is 13 residues long. From the RACE reads, TCRdb called clonotypes with MiXCR, one entry per CDR3 protein. The table shows around 340,000 distinct CDR3 sequences, with roughly 6.9% occurring only once. The chain has TRBV5-1 and TRBJ1-1; D unresolved. Here the sequenced sample was whole blood, taken in connection with sensitization to the hapten diphenylcyclopropenone (DPC). This TCR came from a woman aged 18-29 years with alopecia areata. Some clones in this sample may be carry-over from other donors' samples. CDR3 bases: TGCGCCAGCAGAACCGGTGGATCGGCTGAAGCTTTCTTT. This gives the protein CASRTGGSAEAFF.